This TCR beta chain was profiled in a study of blood T cell repertoires in COVID-19. Study background: From the United States, Italy and Spain came samples of acute and convalescent COVID-19. The analysed material was cDNA or gDNA that came from T cells, B-cell-depleted T cells, or PBMCs.

In the original processing: Amplification from reference gene primers served as the basis for estimated nucleated cell counts. TCRdb's copy holds only in-frame clones and misses some; the assay was immunoSEQ multiplex PCR. V and J calls and clone size are given by that table; D and trimming were obtained from the DNA. Among about 170,000 clones, under 85% were seen once, and the ten largest hold 1% to 1.5%. Germline CDR1 and CDR2: KGHSH and LQKENI. With 4 bases clipped from V and 2 bases from J, the junction kept 2 bases outside the gene matches. The CDR3 loop spans 15 amino acids. The sequenced sample was peripheral blood. The gene calls are TRBV18 and TRBJ1-4, with 9 bases identical to TRBD1. This sequence was found in a man aged 60 to 69 who had recovered from COVID-19. CDR3 in amino acids: CASSLGQGTNEKLFF. The CDR3 nucleotides are TGTGCCAGCTCACTCGGACAGGGGACTAATGAAAAACTGTTTTTT.